What follows is one TCR beta chain and its context. This sample is part of a study of blood T cells in healthy people across ages. The CDR3 loop spans 19 amino acids. Trimming at V came to 3 bases and at J to 2 bases, leaving 21 bases not matched to a gene. Germline assignment: CDR1 DFQATT and CDR2 SNEGSKA (reference sequence). The second PCR ran roughly 6 to 11 cycles with a sample-barcoded 5' primer and J-beta primers. TCRdb reanalysed the 5' RACE reads using MiXCR and keeps one entry per CDR3 protein. Among 650,000 to 800,000 distinct CDR3 sequences listed, 52% were seen once. This rearrangement joins TRBV20-1 to TRBJ2-7, with 8 bases aligning to TRBD1. The clonotype comes from a woman of 80 years or more in good health. Sample: blood. The DNA for the CDR3 is TGCAGTGCTAGTCCCAACACCCCGGACAGGGCGGTTCGAGCCTACGAGCAGTACTTC. Protein: CSASPNTPDRAVRAYEQYF.